Each of the 15 T cell receptor beta chains below was sequenced from the same sample in a study of CD8 T cells in Susac syndrome. Reverse transcription of roughly 0.5 to 1 ug RNA used random hexamers. One entry per CDR3 protein results from TCRdb running MiXCR on the immunoSEQ multiplex PCR reads. The data hold some 65,000 distinct CDR3 sequences, with 94% observed a single time. Input material: CD8+ T cells from PBMCs. The receptor set was obtained from a human donor with multiple sclerosis.

The chain joins TRBV5-1 to TRBJ2-1; possibly TRBD2 for D (6 bases). V gave up 0 bases and J gave up 15 bases, with 16 bases separating them. CDR3 length: 13 residues. Germline CDR1 is SGHRS and CDR2 is YFSETQ. The CDR3 nucleotides are TGCGCCAGCAGCTTGGCCCCCGGGCGGGGCCGGTTCTTC. It codes for CASSLAPGRGRFF.

The chain joins TRBV28 to TRBJ2-7; D gene unclear. The V gene lost 5 bases and the J gene lost 2 bases, with 13 bases spanning the gap. The CDR3 runs 14 residues. CDR1 is MDHEN and CDR2 is SYDVKM in the germline V gene. CDR3 coding DNA: TGTGCCAGCAGTGACCCTAGATTTGCCTACGAGCAGTACTTC. Residues: CASSDPRFAYEQYF. Full variable domain (outside the CDR3, taken from reference TRBV28 and TRBJ2-7): DVKVTQSSRYLVKRTGEKVFLECVQDMDHENMFWYRQDPGLGLRLIYFSYDVKMKEKGDIPEGYSVSREKKERFSLILESASTNQTSMYLCASSDPRFAYEQYFGPGTRLTVT.

The chain links TRBV2 to TRBJ2-7, with TRBD2 matching 10 bases. Trimming cost V 6 bases and J 3 bases; bases outside gene matches: 8. The CDR3 is 15 residues long. Germline V CDR1 and CDR2: SNHLY, FYNNEI. CDR3 nucleotide sequence: TGTGCCAGCAGAAACCCGGGACTAGCGAGCTACGAGCAGTACTTC. Translating gives CASRNPGLASYEQYF.

This sequence joins TRBV4-1 and TRBJ2-7, with 7 positions matching TRBD1. The CDR3 spans 14 residues. Germline loops: CDR1 MGHRA, CDR2 YSYEKL. Unmatched junction bases numbered 10, after V lost 5 bases and J lost 6 bases. CDR3 nucleotides: TGCGCCAGCAGCGGCCCGGGACAGTACGCCGAGCAGTACTTC. This gives the protein CASSGPGQYAEQYF.

The chain is built from TRBV7-9 and TRBJ2-7; D is perhaps TRBD1 or TRBD2 (5 bases each). Germline CDR1 is SEHNR and CDR2 is FQNEAQ (reference sequence). The CDR3 sequence is 11 residues long. The CDR3 reads CAMAGTEEQYF. CDR3 DNA: TGTGCAATGGCAGGGACGGAGGAGCAGTACTTC.

The gene calls are TRBV7-3 and TRBJ1-1, with D possibly TRBD1 on 5 matching bases. The V gene lost 5 bases and the J gene lost 2 bases, with 21 bases spanning the gap. Germline CDR1 and CDR2: SGHTA and FQGTGA. The CDR3 extends over 17 amino acids. CDR3 protein: CASSTGAEHAINTEAFF. DNA for the CDR3: TGTGCCAGCAGCACTGGGGCTGAGCATGCAATTAACACTGAAGCTTTCTTT.

The chain links TRBV27 to TRBJ1-2, with D possibly matching TRBD1 (5 bases). The germline V and J ends were trimmed by 6 bases and 7 bases, with 18 bases remaining between them. There are 14 residues in the CDR3. CDR1 and CDR2 from the germline V gene are MNHEY and SMNVEV (reference sequence). The CDR3 sequence: CASRVGTAEGGYTF. CDR3 sequence (DNA): TGTGCCAGCAGGGTCGGGACGGCGGAGGGTGGCTACACCTTC.

J is TRBJ2-3 and V is TRBV5-1; a weak D match, TRBD2 (5 bases). The CDR3 loop spans 14 amino acids. V was shortened by 2 bases and J by 6 bases, with 13 bases between the two germline ends. Germline lookup yields CDR1 SGHRS and CDR2 YFSETQ. The CDR3, as DNA: TGCGCCAGCAGCTTTGGGAGTCAGGACGATACGCAGTATTTT. This translates into CASSFGSQDDTQYF.

The chain has TRBV30 and TRBJ2-1; 9 bases agree with TRBD1. Germline CDR1 is GTSNPN and CDR2 is SVGIG (reference sequence). CDR3 length equals 17 residues. Trimming cost V 2 bases and J 3 bases; bases outside gene matches: 11. The CDR3 DNA reads as TGTGCCTGGAGTCCCCCGGGACAGGGCGTAGTCTACAATGAGCAGTTCTTC. As protein: CAWSPPGQGVVYNEQFF.

CDR3 bases: TGTGCCAGCAGTCAGAATCAGGGAGGGTATGGCTACACCTTC. Translating gives CASSQNQGGYGYTF. V and J are TRBV9 and TRBJ1-2; possible D gene TRBD1, 5 bases. Germline lookup yields CDR1 SGDLS and CDR2 YYNGEE. V was trimmed by 5 bases and J by 5 bases, leaving 16 bases between them. The CDR3 length is 14 residues.

V is TRBV4-1 and J is TRBJ2-7; a possible D gene is TRBD2 (5 bases). This CDR3 is 15 amino acids long. Trimming took 1 base from V and 3 from J, leaving 13 bases between them. Germline CDR1 reads MGHRA; CDR2 reads YSYEKL. As DNA, the CDR3 is TGCGCCAGCAGCCAAGGTAACAGCGGCCGCTACGAGCAGTACTTC. Its translation is CASSQGNSGRYEQYF.

V gene TRBV5-1 combines with J gene TRBJ2-3; 7 bases are shared with TRBD1. The V gene end was trimmed by 4 bases and the J gene end by 1 base; junction bases not matched to a gene: 3. The CDR3 is 14 amino acids. Germline V gene data show CDR1 as SGHRS and CDR2 as YFSETQ. In nucleotides, the CDR3 is TGCGCCAGCAGCCGAGACAGGGGCACAGATACGCAGTATTTT. This gives the protein CASSRDRGTDTQYF. The full variable domain, rest sourced from reference TRBV5-1 and TRBJ2-3, is KAGVTQTPRYLIKTRGQQVTLSCSPISGHRSVSWYQQTPGQGLQFLFEYFSETQRNKGNFPGRFSGRQFSNSRSEMNVSTLELGDSALYLCASSRDRGTDTQYFGPGTRLTVL.

The J gene is TRBJ2-3, the V gene TRBV7-2, with D possibly being TRBD1 or TRBD2 (5 bases each). V gave up 5 bases and J gave up 6 bases, with 12 bases separating them. This CDR3 spans 13 amino acids. Per germline, CDR1 SGHTA and CDR2 FQGNSA. CDR3 sequence: CASSPEWGDTQYF. Written as DNA, the CDR3 is TGTGCCAGCAGCCCCGAATGGGGGGATACGCAGTATTTT.

This clonotype was seen once. The genes are TRBV6-4 and TRBJ2-1; D tentatively fits TRBD1 or TRBD2 (5 bases each). Germline CDR1 and CDR2: MRHNA and SNTAGT. The CDR3 loop spans 15 amino acids. V gave up 2 bases and J gave up 3 bases, with 11 bases separating them. In DNA, the CDR3 is TGTGCCAGCAGTGACGGGCAGGGAGACTACAATGAGCAGTTCTTC. Residues: CASSDGQGDYNEQFF.

The rearrangement links TRBV27 to TRBJ1-5; 8 nucleotides line up with TRBD1. The junction had 7 bases not matched to a gene; V was cut back by 5 bases and J by 4 bases. Germline V gene lookup returns CDR1 MNHEY and CDR2 SMNVEV (reference sequence). The CDR3 consists of 15 residues. The DNA for the CDR3 is TGTGCCAGCAGTCCCACCGGGACAGGTAATCAGCCCCAGCATTTT. It yields the protein CASSPTGTGNQPQHF.